This T cell receptor beta chain emerged from a study of T cells in localized non-small cell lung cancer. Germline-derived CDR1 and CDR2 are SSHAT and FNYEAQ (reference sequence). V lost 5 bases and J lost 7; bases outside the gene matches: 11. The CDR3 loop spans 16 amino acids. Produced via immunoSEQ multiplex PCR; TCRdb's table is partial and in-frame only. The sample yields 52,000 or so clones, 80% to 85% seen once. Sequenced here: peripheral blood mononuclear cells, sampled before any cancer treatment. V is TRBV7-7 and J is TRBJ2-1, with 10 bases that match TRBD2. The origin of this receptor is a man aged 40 to 69 with stage III lung adenocarcinoma. The CDR3 is CASSAGLAASGNEQFF. In DNA, the CDR3 is TGTGCCAGCAGCGCAGGACTAGCGGCCTCGGGGAATGAGCAGTTCTTC. The complete variable domain, with remaining parts taken from reference TRBV7-7 and TRBJ2-1, reads GAGVSQSPRYKVTKRGQDVTLRCDPISSHATLYWYQQALGQGPEFLTYFNYEAQPDKSGLPSDRFSAERPEGSISTLTIQRTEQRDSAMYRCASSAGLAASGNEQFFGPGTRLTVL.